The clone carrying this TCR beta chain was seen repeatedly, ten times or more. This sample was included in a study of Graves' ophthalmopathy and Graves' hyperthyroidism. Researchers took RNA transcripts and amplified TCR beta CDR3 regions from them. The first round was an RT-PCR with HTBI primers, and the second round was a multiplex PCR. TCRdb re-derived calls from the multiplex PCR reads in MiXCR, one entry per CDR3 protein. The table lists under 200,000 distinct CDR3 sequences, roughly two fifths of them singletons. Sequencing was carried out using peripheral blood. The receptor was derived from a woman between 40 and 55 years old with Graves' ophthalmopathy.

The CDR3 nucleotides are TGTGCCAGCAGTTGGGGCCCAAACTACGAGCAGTACTTC. Protein: CASSWGPNYEQYF. V gene TRBV6-2 or TRBV6-3 combines with J gene TRBJ2-7, with D possibly TRBD1 on 5 matching bases. V was clipped by 4 bases and J by 3 bases, with 10 bases between them. Germline CDR1 MNHEY, CDR2 SVGEGT. The CDR3 is made up of 13 amino acids.